A selection of T cell receptor beta chains follows, all from one sample in a study of T-cell reconstitution after alpha-beta-depleted transplantation in children. TCRdb fed the PCR reads into MiXCR, producing one record per CDR3 protein. The sample lists some 490,000 distinct CDR3 sequences, under 15% occurring once. Sequenced here: PBMCs from the stem cell graft donor, sampled from the stem cell graft. The origin of the receptors is a human donor who donated a stem cell graft to a child with combined immunodeficiency. Both conserved end residues are part of each CDR3. D genes are given only for firm matches. Some rows have no size entry. The others give once, few or many, or a class for an expanded clone.

CDR3nt: TGTGCCAGCAGTCCTTCAGGGGCACGGTTCTTC
CDR3aa: CASSPSGARFF
abundance: NA
d_gene: NA
v_gene: TRBV12-3/TRBV12-4
j_gene: TRBJ2-1

CDR3nt: TGTGCCAGCAGCTTAGTACTAGCGGACCACAATGAGCAGTTCTTC
CDR3aa: CASSLVLADHNEQFF
abundance: many
d_gene: TRBD2
v_gene: TRBV7-2
j_gene: TRBJ2-1

CDR3nt: TGCAGTGCTAGAGATTGGGGGGCCCTCTACGAGCAGTACTTC
CDR3aa: CSARDWGALYEQYF
abundance: few
d_gene: NA
v_gene: TRBV20-1
j_gene: TRBJ2-7

CDR3nt: TGTGCCAGCAGCATCCTAAGCGGGAGAGCCTACAATGAGCAGTTCTTC
CDR3aa: CASSILSGRAYNEQFF
abundance: few
d_gene: TRBD2
v_gene: TRBV7-9
j_gene: TRBJ2-1

CDR3nt: TGTGCCACAACCCCAACCCCCAGGGGCGAGGACACTGAAGCTTTCTTT
CDR3aa: CATTPTPRGEDTEAFF
abundance: NA
d_gene: NA
v_gene: TRBV10-3
j_gene: TRBJ1-1

CDR3nt: TGTGCCAGCAGTCCTACCTCCTACCTGACTACCTACGAGCAGTACTTC
CDR3aa: CASSPTSYLTTYEQYF
abundance: few
d_gene: NA
v_gene: TRBV27
j_gene: TRBJ2-7

CDR3nt: TGTGCCAGCAGCCAAGGCAGCCTGAACACTGAAGCTTTCTTT
CDR3aa: CASSQGSLNTEAFF
abundance: NA
d_gene: NA
v_gene: TRBV4-2
j_gene: TRBJ1-1

CDR3nt: TGCAGTGCTAGAAACGCTCCGGGGGCCTACGAGCAGTACTTC
CDR3aa: CSARNAPGAYEQYF
abundance: few
d_gene: NA
v_gene: TRBV20-1
j_gene: TRBJ2-7

CDR3nt: TGTGCCAGCAGCCCGTCGACAGGGGTTAGAGGAGCTTTCTTT
CDR3aa: CASSPSTGVRGAFF
abundance: NA
d_gene: TRBD1
v_gene: TRBV5-6
j_gene: TRBJ1-1

CDR3nt: TGCAGTGCTAGGACAGGGGTGAGGGAGAACTATGGCTACACCTTC
CDR3aa: CSARTGVRENYGYTF
abundance: many
d_gene: TRBD1
v_gene: TRBV20-1
j_gene: TRBJ1-2

CDR3nt: TGTGCCATCAGTGAGTCCCCTAACTATGGCTACACCTTC
CDR3aa: CAISESPNYGYTF
abundance: many
d_gene: NA
v_gene: TRBV10-3
j_gene: TRBJ1-2

CDR3nt: TGCAGTGCTAGAGATTCAGGGGCTCCCAGTCAGCCCCAGCATTTT
CDR3aa: CSARDSGAPSQPQHF
abundance: NA
d_gene: NA
v_gene: TRBV20-1
j_gene: TRBJ1-5

CDR3nt: TGTGCCAGCAGGGCGGGAGGGGCGCTGAATGAGCAGTTCTTC
CDR3aa: CASRAGGALNEQFF
abundance: few
d_gene: TRBD2
v_gene: TRBV7-2
j_gene: TRBJ2-1

CDR3nt: TGCAGTGCTAGAGAGGATGTGGGAGCCGGGCTAGATACGCAGTATTTT
CDR3aa: CSAREDVGAGLDTQYF
abundance: many
d_gene: NA
v_gene: TRBV20-1
j_gene: TRBJ2-3

CDR3nt: TGCAGTGCTAGAGAACAGGACAGGGTAAATGAAGCTTTCTTT
CDR3aa: CSAREQDRVNEAFF
abundance: many
d_gene: TRBD1
v_gene: TRBV20-1
j_gene: TRBJ1-1

CDR3nt: TGTGCCAGCAGTTTAAATTGGGGACAGGGTAACTATGGCTACACCTTC
CDR3aa: CASSLNWGQGNYGYTF
abundance: many
d_gene: TRBD1
v_gene: TRBV12-3/TRBV12-4
j_gene: TRBJ1-2

CDR3nt: TGTGCCAGCAGCAACAGGGGGCAGGTTCAGCCCCAGCATTTT
CDR3aa: CASSNRGQVQPQHF
abundance: many
d_gene: TRBD1
v_gene: TRBV12-3/TRBV12-4
j_gene: TRBJ1-5

CDR3nt: TGCGCCAGCAGCCATAAATGGAACACAGATACGCAGTATTTT
CDR3aa: CASSHKWNTDTQYF
abundance: few
d_gene: NA
v_gene: TRBV4-3
j_gene: TRBJ2-3

CDR3nt: TGTGCCAGCAGCCCGAATGCGGGGGGTGATAACTATGGCTACACCTTC
CDR3aa: CASSPNAGGDNYGYTF
abundance: NA
d_gene: NA
v_gene: TRBV7-2
j_gene: TRBJ1-2

CDR3nt: TGTGCCACCAGTGATTTGCACGTACCGGGAAACTACAATGAGCAGTTCTTC
CDR3aa: CATSDLHVPGNYNEQFF
abundance: many
d_gene: NA
v_gene: TRBV24-1
j_gene: TRBJ2-1

CDR3nt: TGCAGTGCAGCCGGGGCTAGCGGGAGTTCCTACAATGAGCAGTTCTTC
CDR3aa: CSAAGASGSSYNEQFF
abundance: many
d_gene: TRBD2
v_gene: TRBV20-1
j_gene: TRBJ2-1

CDR3nt: TGTGCCAGCAGCTTCGGTTTTCAACCTCAAGAGACCCAGTACTTC
CDR3aa: CASSFGFQPQETQYF
abundance: NA
d_gene: NA
v_gene: TRBV7-7
j_gene: TRBJ2-5

CDR3nt: TGTGCCAGCAGTTTAGCGATAGCGGGGAGGGAGAACATTCAGTACTTC
CDR3aa: CASSLAIAGRENIQYF
abundance: NA
d_gene: TRBD2
v_gene: TRBV12-3/TRBV12-4
j_gene: TRBJ2-4

CDR3nt: TGTGCCAGCAGTGGCCGGGGCACTGAAGCTTTCTTT
CDR3aa: CASSGRGTEAFF
abundance: many
d_gene: NA
v_gene: TRBV25-1
j_gene: TRBJ1-1

CDR3nt: TGCAGCGTTGAGGGTGGGGGTATCGGGACCTACGAGCAGTACTTC
CDR3aa: CSVEGGGIGTYEQYF
abundance: few
d_gene: NA
v_gene: TRBV29-1
j_gene: TRBJ2-7

CDR3nt: TGTGCCAGCAGCCCCTACAGGGACGAGGGCACCGGGGAGCTGTTTTTT
CDR3aa: CASSPYRDEGTGELFF
abundance: few
d_gene: NA
v_gene: TRBV7-2
j_gene: TRBJ2-2

CDR3nt: TGTGCCAGCAGCTTGGGTCTAGCGTGGAACACCGGGGAGCTGTTTTTT
CDR3aa: CASSLGLAWNTGELFF
abundance: many
d_gene: NA
v_gene: TRBV5-6
j_gene: TRBJ2-2

CDR3nt: TGTGCCAGCAGCCAAGTGTGGAGCGGGAGTTACAATGAGCAGTTCTTC
CDR3aa: CASSQVWSGSYNEQFF
abundance: NA
d_gene: TRBD2
v_gene: TRBV14
j_gene: TRBJ2-1

CDR3nt: TGTGCCAGCAACTCCGGGGGGAATCCAAGCACAGATACGCAGTATTTT
CDR3aa: CASNSGGNPSTDTQYF
abundance: NA
d_gene: TRBD2
v_gene: TRBV11-1
j_gene: TRBJ2-3

CDR3nt: TGTGCCAGCAGTTTAGCGTCTAGTTCCACAGGGGCTGGTGGAAACACCATATATTTT
CDR3aa: CASSLASSSTGAGGNTIYF
abundance: few
d_gene: TRBD1
v_gene: TRBV12-3/TRBV12-4
j_gene: TRBJ1-3

CDR3nt: TGTGCCAGCAGTCCCAACAGTCCCCTCCAGGGGGGTAATGAAAAACTGTTTTTT
CDR3aa: CASSPNSPLQGGNEKLFF
abundance: few
d_gene: TRBD1
v_gene: TRBV28
j_gene: TRBJ1-4

CDR3nt: TGTGCCAGCGCTCAGGGGGCAGGGGGTTCCTACGAGCAGTACTTC
CDR3aa: CASAQGAGGSYEQYF
abundance: NA
d_gene: TRBD1
v_gene: TRBV27
j_gene: TRBJ2-7